The clone carrying this T cell receptor (beta chain) was counted once. What it binds is unknown. Within the sample, other DNA sequences also encode this same CDR3. These data belong to a study of shared clonotypes between healthy human individuals. Study in general: Used for every donor were three CD4 naive, three CD4 memory, two CD8 naive and one CD8 memory plate.

Naive-designated CD8 cells lacked CD45RO, were positively enriched for CCR7, and omitted terminally differentiated effector memory CD45RA+ cells. Notes on the study in general: The study generally estimated greater richness for naive than memory subsets.

Clones were sequenced by immunoSEQ multiplex PCR, and TCRdb holds only the in-frame ones, with some missing. The table has around 2,000,000 clones, 85% to 95% seen once. The sample was naive CD8+ T cells from PBMCs. The source of this sequence is a man between 18 and 29 years old in good health. Some clones in this sample may be carry-over from other donors' samples.

The CDR3 region has the DNA TGTGCCAGCAGTTTTGCAGGTTACGAGCAGTACTTC. It codes for CASSFAGYEQYF. V and J are TRBV28 and TRBJ2-7; D is undetermined. V was pared by 3 bases and J by 4 bases, with 7 bases between. The CDR3 is 12 residues long. Germline V gives CDR1 MDHEN, CDR2 SYDVKM.